At least ten counts were recorded for the clone carrying this T cell receptor beta chain. Its specificity is unknown. The data were obtained in a study of T cells after yellow fever vaccination. Study-level background: Libraries from low-cell-number fractions were prepared with the SMART-Seq v4 Ultra Low Input RNA kit.

TCRdb re-derived calls from the 5' RACE reads in MiXCR, one entry per CDR3 protein. Of around 320,000 distinct CDR3 sequences in the sample, 3.5% to 4.5% were seen once. CDR3 length: 15 residues. V was cut by 0 bases and J by 7 bases, with 15 bases left in between. The germline CDR1 and CDR2 sequences are SGHVS and FQNEAQ. Study observations and caveats: Repertoires obtained by FACS sorting could include abundant clonotypes that entered as contaminants from the bulk population. Compared with primary, the secondary response was weaker and peaked at day 5, not 15. Primary-vaccination clones mostly resurfaced post-booster (under 98% CD4, 75% to 90% CD8).

The sample consisted of PBMCs, taken 15 days after the yellow fever booster vaccination. V usage is TRBV7-8 and J usage is TRBJ1-2; the D is unclear. This sequence was found in a man aged 18 to 29 who received the YFV17D yellow fever vaccine. The CDR3 sequence: CASSLAAGPGGGYTF. Here the CDR3 DNA reads TGTGCCAGCAGCTTAGCAGCAGGCCCCGGAGGTGGCTACACCTTC.